The entry below gives a single T cell receptor beta chain sequence along with its context. The antigen is unknown. This sample is part of a study of Tregs in tolerant kidney transplant recipients. Findings of the study overall: Donor-specific Treg expansion exceeded global Treg expansion in tolerant patients, suggesting antigen drive.

Mixed chimerism was transient after nonmyeloablative marrow transplants from related graft donors. Germline V gives CDR1 SGHDN, CDR2 FVKESK. The CDR3 spans 19 residues. Losses at the gene ends were 0 bases for V and 1 base for J; bases not matched to a gene: 14. The method was immunoSEQ multiplex PCR; TCRdb's version includes in-frame clones alone and lacks a portion of them. The data show some 50,000 clones, approximately 89% seen once. This rearrangement joins TRBV14 to TRBJ2-7, with 8 bases aligning to TRBD2. Sequences were derived from CD8+ T cells from blood (PBMCs), sampled 12 months after the transplant. This TCR was sampled from a human patient who received a combined kidney and bone marrow transplant. Part of the T cell pool may stem from the graft donor. The DNA for the CDR3 is TGTGCCAGCAGCCAAGATTGGGGAGGTAGCGGGATCAATTCCTACGAGCAGTACTTC. As protein: CASSQDWGGSGINSYEQYF.